Included here is one T cell receptor beta chain sequence, with context. The sample belongs to a study of blood T cell repertoires in COVID-19. Overall study context: Sites across the United States, Italy and Spain contributed samples from acute and convalescent COVID-19.

V was shortened by 3 bases and J by 6 bases, with 17 bases between the two germline ends. CDR3 length equals 15 residues. Germline values: CDR1 KGHSH, CDR2 LQKENI. Using immunoSEQ multiplex PCR, the repertoire was profiled, and TCRdb retains in-frame clones only, with some absent. The sample has 300,000 to 450,000 clones, 85% to 90% seen once. Residents of about 25 US areas, aged about 18 to 100 years, made up the participants. The sequencing sample was made of PBMCs or T cells enriched from blood (not recorded which). The V call is TRBV18, the J call TRBJ1-1, with D maybe TRBD1 (6 bases). This clonotype originated in a man younger than 30 who had recovered from COVID-19. The DNA for the CDR3 is TGTGCCAGCTCACCGCACAGGGAATTAGGGCCTGAAGCTTTCTTT. This translates into CASSPHRELGPEAFF.